A selection of T cell receptor beta chains follows, all from one sample in a study of CD8 T cells in Susac syndrome. TCRdb itself ran the immunoSEQ multiplex PCR reads through MiXCR, one entry per CDR3 protein. The data hold 50,000 or so distinct CDR3 sequences, with roughly 93% observed a single time. Input material: CD8+ T cells from PBMCs. These TCRs come from a human donor with multiple sclerosis. The CDR3 runs from the conserved cysteine through the conserved F or W.

TRBV5-4 | CASSSDSGGADTQYF
TRBV29-1 | CSAPRRGGYTF
TRBV9 | CASGDFRGPTRSYNEQFF
TRBV6-2/TRBV6-3 | CASSVGASYEQYF
TRBV19 | CASSIGYRMELFF
TRBV7-3 | CASSTSTGGFADTQYF
TRBV27 | CASRKNTEAFF
TRBV4-3 | CASSQGREVLGANYGYTF
TRBV28 | CASSLGGPLYQETQYF
TRBV28 | CASSLWQDSLKETQYF
TRBV2 | CASRGEGLSNQPQHF
TRBV5-5 | CASSPWDSNYGYTF
TRBV19 | CASSSDYGTQYF
TRBV28 | CASSQPTEKEEKLFF
TRBV4-1 | CASSPGGKPQHF
TRBV28 | CASSPMGHGSGGFTDTQYF
TRBV19 | CASSPTRGPYTDTQYF
TRBV7-8 | CASSLRDRGPLGNQPQHF
TRBV5-1 | CASSQPTSGGSYEQYF
TRBV30 | CAWKAPYEQYF
TRBV2 | CASSGRPNTGELFF
TRBV6-1 | CATWTIRLFF
TRBV12-3/TRBV12-4 | CASSFGTGELFF
TRBV4-3 | CASSQDGGGGETQYF
TRBV30 | CAWSGVQGASYEQYF
TRBV2 | CASSELGGNQPQHF
TRBV11-2 | CASSLWVAGGYNEQFF
TRBV7-8 | CASSYHGTGESMNTEAFF
TRBV12-3/TRBV12-4 | CASSLPGGGYNEQFF
TRBV7-9 | CASSLTGGQETQYF
TRBV6-6 | CASSLPPDRAGELFF
TRBV4-3 | CASSLGTGEGPGELFF
TRBV5-1 | CASSLVSGNRSPYEQYF
TRBV6-2/TRBV6-3 | CASSYRDPETQYF
TRBV10-3 | CAISESGGEQYF
TRBV27 | CASRTQGAGGTTDTQYF
TRBV29-1 | CSAADSRGFEQYF
TRBV28 | CASSSRGHQSYEQYF
TRBV20-1 | CSAREGLGNQPQHF
TRBV5-1 | CASSLDPGTEAFF
TRBV12-3/TRBV12-4 | CASRQRDRGSTDTQYF
TRBV2 | CASMVSRWGAFNEQFF
TRBV4-3 | CASSQDAQGPYEQYF
TRBV9 | CASSVGAGEQYF
TRBV2 | CASSDGGTDYQETQYF
TRBV6-2/TRBV6-3 | CASSYSVGRGGPEAFF
TRBV29-1 | CSVVITAKNIQYF
TRBV9 | CASSVGLGDYGYTF
TRBV4-2 | CASSSKGDEQFF
TRBV19 | CASSVAGGGGYEQYF
TRBV29-1 | CSANTVYGYTF
TRBV5-6 | CASSPGSDTQYF
TRBV4-3 | CASRMDRSSYNEQFF